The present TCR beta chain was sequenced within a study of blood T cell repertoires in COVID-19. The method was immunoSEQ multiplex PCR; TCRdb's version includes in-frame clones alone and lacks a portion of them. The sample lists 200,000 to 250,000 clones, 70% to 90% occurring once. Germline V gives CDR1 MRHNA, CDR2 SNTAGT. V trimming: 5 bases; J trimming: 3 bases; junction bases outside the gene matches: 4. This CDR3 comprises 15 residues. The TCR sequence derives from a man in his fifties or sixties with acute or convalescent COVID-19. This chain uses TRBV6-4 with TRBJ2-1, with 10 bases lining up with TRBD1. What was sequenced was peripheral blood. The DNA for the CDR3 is TGTGCCAGCAGTACGAGGACAGGGGGCTACAATGAGCAGTTCTTC. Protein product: CASSTRTGGYNEQFF.